The rows below give T cell receptor beta chains drawn from one sample of a study of T cell repertoires in cytomegalovirus infection. TCRdb used MiXCR to reprocess the reads, holding one entry per CDR3 protein. In the table there are around 750,000 distinct CDR3 sequences, approximately 32% of which are singletons. These TCRs are of unknown antigen specificity. The sequences come from cultured CD8+ T cells from PBMCs, collected from culture after CMV antigen stimulation. These receptors were collected from a human donor in good health (CMV status not recorded). Some clones in this sample may be carry-over from other donors' samples. Both conserved end residues are part of each CDR3. D genes are given only for firm matches. Clone size appears in some rows only: once, few, many, or a class for an expanded clone.

TRBJ2-7 | . | TRBV12-3/TRBV12-4 | . | CASSFAGLPSYEQYF | TGTGCCAGCAGTTTTGCAGGGTTACCCTCCTACGAGCAGTACTTC
TRBJ2-1 | . | TRBV6-5 | many | CASSYSGGGNEQFF | TGTGCCAGCAGTTACTCGGGAGGGGGTAATGAGCAGTTCTTC
TRBJ2-4 | TRBD2 | TRBV4-2 | . | CASSQEVGGSKNIQYF | TGTGCCAGCAGCCAAGAGGTGGGGGGGTCCAAAAACATTCAGTACTTC
TRBJ1-5 | . | TRBV10-2 | . | CASGYSVGNQPQHF | TGCGCCAGCGGTTACAGTGTTGGCAATCAGCCCCAGCATTTT
TRBJ2-7 | . | TRBV19 | . | CASSIRDTHYEQYF | TGTGCCAGTAGTATTAGGGACACACACTACGAGCAGTACTTC
TRBJ1-5 | . | TRBV6-2/TRBV6-3 | . | CASSSPDRNSNQPQHF | TGTGCCAGCAGTTCGCCCGACAGAAATAGCAATCAGCCCCAGCATTTT
TRBJ1-6 | TRBD1 | TRBV23-1 | . | CASSRAKLRGPDGYNSPLHF | TGCGCCAGCAGTCGAGCCAAACTCAGGGGGCCAGATGGCTATAATTCACCCCTCCACTTT
TRBJ2-7 | TRBD1 | TRBV4-1 | . | CASSPVPGTGEDEQYF | TGCGCCAGCAGCCCTGTTCCCGGGACAGGGGAGGACGAGCAGTACTTC
TRBJ2-1 | . | TRBV4-2 | . | CASSQETSTYNEQFF | TGTGCCAGCAGCCAAGAGACCTCTACCTACAATGAGCAGTTCTTC
TRBJ2-2 | TRBD2 | TRBV7-6 | many | CASSLLSGEETGELFF | TGTGCCAGCAGCTTACTAAGCGGGGAAGAAACCGGGGAGCTGTTTTTT
TRBJ2-2 | . | TRBV6-2/TRBV6-3 | few | CASRPGPGLSLGGELFF | TGTGCCAGCAGACCGGGGCCGGGACTTAGCTTGGGCGGGGAGCTGTTTTTT
TRBJ1-4 | . | TRBV7-2 | . | CASSRGGGAGEKLFF | TGTGCCAGCAGCCGGGGGGGGGGCGCTGGGGAAAAACTGTTTTTT
TRBJ1-5 | . | TRBV7-8 | . | CASSLAAGGGNQPQHF | TGTGCCAGCAGCTTAGCGGCGGGAGGAGGCAATCAGCCCCAGCATTTT
TRBJ1-1 | . | TRBV7-9 | . | CASSPWINTEAFF | TGTGCCAGCAGCCCTTGGATCAACACTGAAGCTTTCTTT
TRBJ2-1 | . | TRBV28 | . | CASSLPSDEQFF | TGTGCCAGCAGTTTGCCCTCGGATGAGCAGTTCTTC
TRBJ2-3 | . | TRBV7-9 | few | CASEVTDTQYF | TGTGCCAGCGAGGTCACAGATACGCAGTATTTT
TRBJ1-5 | TRBD1 | TRBV5-6 | . | CASSRRGGQATNQPQHF | TGTGCCAGCAGCCGTCGCGGGGGACAGGCCACCAATCAGCCCCAGCATTTT
TRBJ1-5 | . | TRBV6-6 | once | CAGEWWGNKQPQHF | TGTGCCGGCGAATGGTGGGGAAATAAACAGCCCCAGCATTTT
TRBJ1-1 | . | TRBV6-2/TRBV6-3 | . | CASIRDTEHAEAFF | TGTGCCAGCATTCGGGACACCGAACACGCTGAAGCTTTCTTT
TRBJ2-5 | TRBD2 | TRBV4-1 | . | CANSPPGGETQYF | TGCGCCAACAGCCCTCCGGGAGGAGAGACCCAGTACTTC
TRBJ1-1 | . | TRBV7-6 | many | CASSLVPAEAFF | TGTGCCAGCAGCTTAGTTCCGGCTGAAGCTTTCTTT
TRBJ1-3 | . | TRBV7-9 | many | CASRPTGGGNTIYF | TGTGCCAGCAGGCCTACAGGAGGAGGAAACACCATATATTTT
TRBJ1-2 | TRBD1 | TRBV6-1 | few | CASVGGFGYTF | TGTGCCAGCGTAGGGGGCTTTGGCTACACCTTC
TRBJ1-4 | . | TRBV4-1 | . | CASSQVQGNEKLFF | TGCGCCAGCAGCCAAGTTCAGGGGAATGAAAAACTGTTTTTT
TRBJ2-4 | . | TRBV6-6 | few | CASSYSEQRGPKNIQYF | TGTGCCAGCAGTTACTCGGAGCAAAGGGGACCCAAAAACATTCAGTACTTC
TRBJ1-4 | . | TRBV13 | . | CASTASGSTNEKLFF | TGTGCCAGCACCGCTTCGGGGAGTACTAATGAAAAACTGTTTTTT
TRBJ1-1 | TRBD1 | TRBV27 | few | CASSTGGYVAEAFF | TGTGCCAGCAGCACAGGGGGCTATGTCGCTGAAGCTTTCTTT
TRBJ2-1 | . | TRBV14 | . | CASSQDRQGSYNEQFF | TGTGCCAGCAGCCAAGACCGGCAGGGATCCTACAATGAGCAGTTCTTC
TRBJ2-3 | TRBD2 | TRBV24-1 | few | CATSDRTSGASTDTQYF | TGTGCCACCAGTGACCGCACTAGCGGGGCAAGCACAGATACGCAGTATTTT
TRBJ2-1 | . | TRBV12-3/TRBV12-4 | few | CASRLANEQFF | TGTGCCAGCAGGCTAGCCAATGAGCAGTTCTTC
TRBJ2-1 | . | TRBV9 | . | CASSFSTYNEQFF | TGTGCCAGCAGCTTCTCTACCTACAATGAGCAGTTCTTC
TRBJ2-5 | . | TRBV7-8 | few | CASSLVSWDTSSGTQYF | TGTGCCAGCAGCTTAGTCTCGTGGGATACAAGTTCTGGGACCCAGTACTTC
TRBJ1-2 | TRBD1 | TRBV7-8 | . | CASSLKGQGGRDGYTF | TGTGCCAGCAGCTTAAAGGGACAGGGGGGTCGGGATGGCTACACCTTC
TRBJ2-3 | . | TRBV7-2 | . | CASSFRGVHTDTQYF | TGTGCCAGCAGCTTTCGTGGGGTACACACAGATACGCAGTATTTT
TRBJ2-1 | . | TRBV24-1 | . | CATRDGLDEQFF | TGTGCCACCAGGGACGGTTTAGATGAGCAGTTCTTC
TRBJ2-3 | . | TRBV2 | . | CATDLEGTQYF | TGTGCCACCGACTTAGAAGGGACGCAGTATTTT
TRBJ1-2 | TRBD1 | TRBV5-6 | . | CASSFIFQGASGGGYTF | TGTGCCAGCAGCTTCATCTTTCAGGGGGCCAGCGGAGGTGGCTACACCTTC